This TCR beta chain was profiled in a study of blood T cell repertoires in COVID-19 (dated by TCRdb to 2018 to 2020). Describing the broader study: Samples covering the acute and convalescent phases of COVID-19 were provided by collaborators in the United States, Italy and Spain. The material from the prospective study consisted of cDNA or gDNA derived from T cells, B-cell-depleted T cells, or PBMCs. The dataset comprised deeply sampled blood TCRbeta repertoires from subjects exposed to, actively infected with, or recovered from COVID-19. The repertoires were released in a freely available public database meant as a resource for research on the immune response to SARS-CoV-2. Samples were obtained from the ongoing ImmuneRACE study (first 160 participants) and from 1,254 subjects provided by 6 global collaborators. The sample metadata nearly always contained a de-identified subject ID, COVID-19 status, age in years and sex. Where available, HLA class I and class II types were obtained from metadata supplied by the sample provider rather than from assay-based typing. Results and caveats for the whole study, not just this receptor: The quantity of clinical and demographic metadata differed by source and by participant and was supplied without curation.

The collaborating institutions used their own protocols to collect whole blood in K2EDTA tubes. Collaborator samples were shipped for TCRbeta analysis as frozen whole blood, isolated PBMCs, or DNA extracted from either sample type. Inclusive of the bounding cysteine and phenylalanine, the CDR3 is 16 residues long. The kept DNA is CDR3 alone, 48 bases in frame from the first base. Via the germline V gene (reference sequence), CDR1 is LGHDT and CDR2 YNNKEL. V lost 0 bases and J lost 0 bases; the stretch between them is 9 bases long. TCRbeta CDR3 regions were amplified from genomic DNA by means of the immunoSEQ Assay, a bias-controlled multiplex PCR. The published analysis was carried out like this. Nucleated cell counts per sample were estimated from amplification of reference gene primers within the assay. To quantify the absolute abundance of each unique TCRbeta CDR3 rearrangement, sequence reads were collapsed and filtered. Productive Simpson clonality was computed per sample as the square root of Simpson's diversity index over productive rearrangements. Entries here come from immuneACCESS through TCRdb and include only in-frame sequences with V and J called. Some clones fail to appear in such tables; in the studies checked, an unresolved V gene covers under half of the shortfall, and the cause of the remainder is unknown. V and J calls and clone size are given by that table; D and trimming were obtained from the DNA. The sample table lists some 150,000 clones, more than 75% of them with a count of one. The top ten clones comprise about 5.1% of the sample.

As regards this clone: Its antigen target is currently unknown. Base qualities are not provided; no much larger clone lies one nucleotide away.

This receptor was obtained from a human donor in a cohort sampled during active COVID-19. This chain is built from TRBV3-1 (or the pseudogene TRBV3-2) and TRBJ1-3; TRBD1 might be the D gene, on 6 matching bases. The sequenced sample was peripheral blood. The nucleotide sequence is TGTGCCAGCAGCCAAGATGGGGGCCCCTCTGGAAACACCATATATTTT. Protein translation: CASSQDGGPSGNTIYF.